These 3 T cell receptor beta chains originate from one sample sequenced in a study of blood T cells in healthy people across ages. A second about 7 to 12 cycle PCR used barcoded and J-beta primers. MiXCR was run by TCRdb on the 5' RACE reads, yielding one entry per CDR3 protein. The repertoire holds about 800,000 distinct CDR3 sequences, roughly 25% seen once, with more than 3% in the top ten. The same data also contributed to another study, on T cells of mothers and their children.

The material sequenced was blood. The receptor source for this set is a boy aged 10-17 years in good health.

The DNA for the CDR3 is TGTGCCAGCAGAGAACAAGCGAGCTCCTACGAGCAGTACTTC. Residues: CASREQASSYEQYF. V and J are TRBV12-3 or TRBV12-4 and TRBJ2-7; D unresolved. The CDR3 sequence is 14 residues long. V was trimmed by 6 bases and J by 0 bases, leaving 12 bases between them.

The DNA of the CDR3 is TGCGCCAGCAGCCAAGTCCTCCGACTAGCGGAGCCCACAGATACGCAGTATTTT. It is translated as CASSQVLRLAEPTDTQYF. The chain combines TRBV4-3 with TRBJ2-3, with TRBD2 matching 9 bases. The CDR3 is 18 amino acids. V was pared by 1 base and J by 2 bases, with 10 bases of the junction left unmatched. CDR1 is LGHNA and CDR2 is YSLEER in the germline V gene.

The V and J genes are TRBV6-5 and TRBJ2-5; 7 nucleotides agree with TRBD1. Looked up from germline, CDR1 is MNHEY and CDR2 is SVGAGI. V dropped 0 bases and J dropped 5; count of bases not matched to a gene: 3. CDR3 length: 14 amino acids. CDR3 nucleotides: TGTGCCAGCAGTTACTCGACAGGGATGGAGACCCAGTACTTC. It codes for CASSYSTGMETQYF.